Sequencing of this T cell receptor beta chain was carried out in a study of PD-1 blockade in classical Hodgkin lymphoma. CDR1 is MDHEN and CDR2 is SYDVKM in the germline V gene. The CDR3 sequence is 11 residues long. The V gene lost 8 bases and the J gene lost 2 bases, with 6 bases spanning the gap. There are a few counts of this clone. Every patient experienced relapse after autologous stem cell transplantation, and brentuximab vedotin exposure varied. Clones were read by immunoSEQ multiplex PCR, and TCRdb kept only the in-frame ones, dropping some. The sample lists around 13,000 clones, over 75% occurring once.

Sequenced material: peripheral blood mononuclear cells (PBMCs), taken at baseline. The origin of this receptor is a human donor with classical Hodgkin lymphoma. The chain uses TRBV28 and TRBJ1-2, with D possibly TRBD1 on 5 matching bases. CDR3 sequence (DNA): TGTGCCAGCGGGGGGAACTATGGCTACACCTTC. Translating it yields CASGGNYGYTF.